This T cell receptor beta chain was retrieved from a study of T cell responses to AZD1222 COVID-19 vaccine (dated by TCRdb to the early 2020s). As for the study more broadly: TCR sequencing was performed for roughly 240 trial participants, of whom approximately 200 were given two doses of AZD1222 and 26 were given two doses of MenACWY control vaccine. Trial participants were enrolled into age subgroups of 18-55, 56-69 and 70-plus years, which contained around 140, 26 and 57 TCR-sequenced participants, respectively. Overall study outcomes, separate from this receptor: Because no day 14 peak-response samples were available, repertoires were characterized only after the peak T cell response. In the small 56-69-year group, the increase in depth fell short of significance, most likely because of low power. Vaccine-associated CD4 TCRs spanned the whole spike protein, with dominant responses in regions 160-218 and 743-854. Conclusions about previously exposed vaccinees are limited because only five or six AZD1222 recipients were SARS-CoV-2 seropositive at baseline. Reportedly, almost half of the unique spike-specific TCRs recognized epitopes lying outside the regions that are mutated in the B.1.351 and B.1.1.7 variants. Most participants were white British and females outnumbered males, and the authors suggested that clonal diversity may have been underestimated. Spike-specific TCR breadth and depth rose significantly after two AZD1222 doses compared with day 0 and with MenACWY recipients.

On this clone: The antigen this receptor binds is unknown. Per-base quality was not reported, and no clone a single base away is much larger than it.

The CDR3 regions of human TCRbeta chains were analyzed by immunosequencing. As for the authors' bioinformatics: TCRs in the repertoires were matched against a reference library of SARS-CoV-2-specific TCRs that had been generated with the MIRA antigen-specificity platform. Breadth was defined as the fraction of unique TCRs that were SARS-CoV-2-associated. Depth was defined as the fraction of total T cells that were SARS-CoV-2-associated. Using the MIRA data, each spike-specific TCR was assigned both to the spike region to which the TCR was reactive and to a CD4 or CD8 class. Log10-transformed breadth and depth values were compared by one-way ANOVA with Sidak's multiple comparisons tests. In TCRdb, the immuneACCESS table is reduced to in-frame sequences with V and J assigned. These tables do not hold every clone; where another copy was compared, an unresolved V gene accounts for under half, and the others remain unexplained. Clone size and the V and J calls come from that table; the DNA yielded D and trimming. Present in this sample are about 200,000 clones, 93% of which were seen just once. The top ten hold over 0.95% of the sample.

Reading the label with the study, this specimen's time point is: about 28 days (+/-7) after the second vaccine dose. AZD1222 recipients given second doses at about 4 weeks or at about 12 weeks were pooled, since spike-specific TCR depth and breadth were not found to differ between the two schedules. Samples from vaccinated people were obtained from the UK trials COV001 and COV002, which included a single-blind randomized controlled phase 2/3 trial of AZD1222 (ChAdOx1 nCoV-19) in healthy adults. For TCRbeta chain sequencing, PBMC samples from trial participants were taken at day 0 and at day 28 after the second dose. CDR1 and CDR2, looked up from the germline V gene, are SGHTA and FQGTGA. The CDR3 sequence holds 15 residues, the cysteine and phenylalanine included. Solely the CDR3 DNA is kept, with 45 bases framed from the first base. V and J lose 5 bases and 1 base, and a span of 13 bases separates them.

Recombination linked TRBV7-3 to TRBJ2-3; TRBD2 is perhaps the D gene, given 5 matching bases. This clonotype was obtained from an adult who received the AZD1222 COVID-19 vaccine. The sample here was peripheral blood, taken 28 days after the second AZD1222 dose. Read as DNA, the sequence is TGTGCCAGCAGCCCCGGCGGGCAGGGCACAGATACGCAGTATTTT. This encodes CASSPGGQGTDTQYF.